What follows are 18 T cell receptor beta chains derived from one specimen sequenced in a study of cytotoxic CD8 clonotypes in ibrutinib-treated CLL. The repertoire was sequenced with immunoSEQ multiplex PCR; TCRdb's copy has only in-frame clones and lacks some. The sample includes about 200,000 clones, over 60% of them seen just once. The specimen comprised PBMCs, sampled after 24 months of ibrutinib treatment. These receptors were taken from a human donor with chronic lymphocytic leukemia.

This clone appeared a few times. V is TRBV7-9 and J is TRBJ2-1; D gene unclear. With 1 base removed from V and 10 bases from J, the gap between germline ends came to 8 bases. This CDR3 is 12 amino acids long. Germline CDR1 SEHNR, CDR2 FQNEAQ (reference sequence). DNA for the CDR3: TGTGCCAGCAGCTTAGGGAGTGTCGAGCAGTTCTTC. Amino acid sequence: CASSLGSVEQFF.

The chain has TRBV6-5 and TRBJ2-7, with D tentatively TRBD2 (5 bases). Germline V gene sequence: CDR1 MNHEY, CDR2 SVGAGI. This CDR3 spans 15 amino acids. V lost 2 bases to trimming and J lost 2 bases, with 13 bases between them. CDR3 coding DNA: TGTGCCAGCAGTTACGGAAACTACGGGGCCTACGAGCAGTACTTC. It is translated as CASSYGNYGAYEQYF.

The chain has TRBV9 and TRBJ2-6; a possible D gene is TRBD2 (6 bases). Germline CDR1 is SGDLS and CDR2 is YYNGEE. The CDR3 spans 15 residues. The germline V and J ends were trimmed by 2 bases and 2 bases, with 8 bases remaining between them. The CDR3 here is CASSVSGPGANVLTF. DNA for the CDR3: TGTGCCAGCAGCGTCAGCGGGCCTGGGGCCAACGTCCTGACTTTC.

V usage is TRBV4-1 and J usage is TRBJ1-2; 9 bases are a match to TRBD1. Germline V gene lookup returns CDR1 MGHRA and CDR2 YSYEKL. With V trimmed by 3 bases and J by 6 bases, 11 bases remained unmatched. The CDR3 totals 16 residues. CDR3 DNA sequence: TGCGCCAGCAGCCACGCCGGGGGGACAGGGTTGGATGGCTACACCTTC. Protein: CASSHAGGTGLDGYTF.

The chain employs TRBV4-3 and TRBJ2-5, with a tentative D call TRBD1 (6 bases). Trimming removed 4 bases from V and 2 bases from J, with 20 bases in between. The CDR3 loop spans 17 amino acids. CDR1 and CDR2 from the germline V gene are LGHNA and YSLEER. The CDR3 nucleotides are TGCGCCAGCAGCCCCCAAAGAACGACAGGATCTCAAGAGACCCAGTACTTC. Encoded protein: CASSPQRTTGSQETQYF.

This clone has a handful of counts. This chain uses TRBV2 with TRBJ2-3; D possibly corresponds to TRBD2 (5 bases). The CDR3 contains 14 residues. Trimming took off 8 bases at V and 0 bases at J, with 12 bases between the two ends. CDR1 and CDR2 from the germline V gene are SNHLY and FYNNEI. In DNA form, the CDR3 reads TGTGCCAGCTCCGGGAAAACTAGCACAGATACGCAGTATTTT. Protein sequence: CASSGKTSTDTQYF. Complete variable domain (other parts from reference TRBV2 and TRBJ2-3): EPEVTQTPSHQVTQMGQEVILRCVPISNHLYFYWYRQILGQKVEFLVSFYNNEISEKSEIFDDQFSVERPDGSNFTLKIRSTKLEDSAMYFCASSGKTSTDTQYFGPGTRLTVL.

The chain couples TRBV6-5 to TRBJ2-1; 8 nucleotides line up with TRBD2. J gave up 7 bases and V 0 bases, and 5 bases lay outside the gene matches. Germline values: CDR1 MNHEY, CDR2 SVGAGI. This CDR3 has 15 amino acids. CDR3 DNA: TGTGCCAGCAGTTACTCCCGATTAGCGGGAAATGAGCAGTTCTTC. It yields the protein CASSYSRLAGNEQFF.

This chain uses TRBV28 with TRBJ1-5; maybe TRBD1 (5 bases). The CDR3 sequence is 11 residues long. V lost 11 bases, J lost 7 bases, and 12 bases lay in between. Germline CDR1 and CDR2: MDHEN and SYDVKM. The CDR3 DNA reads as TGTGCCGGGGGTCGGGGACAGCCCCAGCATTTT. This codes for CAGGRGQPQHF.

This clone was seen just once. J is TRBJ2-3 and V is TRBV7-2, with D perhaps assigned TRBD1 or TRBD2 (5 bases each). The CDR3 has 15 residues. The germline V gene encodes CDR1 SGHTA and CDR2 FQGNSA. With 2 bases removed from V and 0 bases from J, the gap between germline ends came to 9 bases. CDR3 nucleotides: TGTGCCAGCAGCTTATATGGGGGTAGCACAGATACGCAGTATTTT. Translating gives CASSLYGGSTDTQYF.

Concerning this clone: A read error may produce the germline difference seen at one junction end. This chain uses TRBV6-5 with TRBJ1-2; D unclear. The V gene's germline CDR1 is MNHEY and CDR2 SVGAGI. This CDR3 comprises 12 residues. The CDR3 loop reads CAISESGYGYTF. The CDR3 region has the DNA TGTGCCATCAGTGAGTCGGGCTATGGCTACACCTTC.

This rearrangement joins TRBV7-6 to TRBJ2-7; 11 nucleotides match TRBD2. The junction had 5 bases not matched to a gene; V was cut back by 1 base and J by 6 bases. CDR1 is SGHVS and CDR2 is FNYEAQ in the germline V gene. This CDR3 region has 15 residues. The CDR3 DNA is TGTGCCAGCAGCTTAGATGCTAGCGGGAGGTCCGAGCAGTACTTC. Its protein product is CASSLDASGRSEQYF.

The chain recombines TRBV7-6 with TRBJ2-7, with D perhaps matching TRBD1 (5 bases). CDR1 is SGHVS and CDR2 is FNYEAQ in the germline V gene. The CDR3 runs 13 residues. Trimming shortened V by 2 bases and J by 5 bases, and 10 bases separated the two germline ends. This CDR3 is CASSLTQGHEQYF. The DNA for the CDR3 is TGTGCCAGCAGCTTAACCCAGGGCCACGAGCAGTACTTC.

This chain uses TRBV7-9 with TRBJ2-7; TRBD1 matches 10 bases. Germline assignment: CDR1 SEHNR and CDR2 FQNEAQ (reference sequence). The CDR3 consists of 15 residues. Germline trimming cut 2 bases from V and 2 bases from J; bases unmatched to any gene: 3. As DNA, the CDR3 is TGTGCCAGCAGCTTAACGACAGGGGGCCCCTACGAGCAGTACTTC. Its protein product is CASSLTTGGPYEQYF.

CDR3 amino acids: CASSTPHTMRRERVEQFF. CDR3 nucleotides: TGTGCCAGCAGCACCCCTCACACCATGCGGCGGGAGAGGGTTGAGCAGTTCTTC. This chain connects TRBV7-9 to TRBJ2-1; 7 bases are shared with TRBD2. This CDR3 contains 18 residues. The ends lost 5 bases at V and 9 bases at J; junction bases unmatched: 22. Germline lookup yields CDR1 SEHNR and CDR2 FQNEAQ (reference sequence). The full variable domain, with the rest looked up from reference TRBV7-9 and TRBJ2-1, is DTGVSQNPRHKITKRGQNVTFRCDPISEHNRLYWYRQTLGQGPEFLTYFQNEAQLEKSRLLSDRFSAERPKGSFSTLEIQRTEQGDSAMYLCASSTPHTMRRERVEQFFGPGTRLTVL.

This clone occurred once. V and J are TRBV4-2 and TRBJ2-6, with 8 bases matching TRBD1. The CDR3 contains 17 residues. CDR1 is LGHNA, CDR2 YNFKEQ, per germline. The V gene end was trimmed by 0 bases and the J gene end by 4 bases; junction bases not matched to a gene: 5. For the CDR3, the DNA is TGTGCCAGCAGCCAAGATACAGGGGGTTCCGGGGCCAACGTCCTGACTTTC. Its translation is CASSQDTGGSGANVLTF.

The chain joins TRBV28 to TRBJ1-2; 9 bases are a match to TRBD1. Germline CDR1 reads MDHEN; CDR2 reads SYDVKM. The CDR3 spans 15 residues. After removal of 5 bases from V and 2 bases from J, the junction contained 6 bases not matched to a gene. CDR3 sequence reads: CASSTNTGGNYGYTF. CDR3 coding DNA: TGTGCCAGCAGTACAAATACAGGGGGCAACTATGGCTACACCTTC.

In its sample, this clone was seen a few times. The CDR3 region is CASSQERGLLAFF. The CDR3 coding sequence is TGTGCCAGTAGTCAGGAAAGGGGACTTTTAGCTTTCTTT. The J gene is TRBJ1-1, the V gene TRBV19; TRBD1 is a possible D gene (5 bases). This CDR3 is 13 amino acids long. Deletions cut 5 bases from V and 10 bases from J, with 17 bases between. Germline V gives CDR1 LNHDA, CDR2 SQIVND (reference sequence).

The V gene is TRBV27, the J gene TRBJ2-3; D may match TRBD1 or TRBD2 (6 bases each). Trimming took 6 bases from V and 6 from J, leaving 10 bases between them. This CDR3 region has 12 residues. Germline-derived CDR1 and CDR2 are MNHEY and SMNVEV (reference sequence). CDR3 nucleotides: TGTGCCAGCAGGCTAGGGGGGGATACGCAGTATTTT. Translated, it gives CASRLGGDTQYF.